This entry lists 14 T cell receptor beta chains sequenced from one sample in a study of T cells in Graves' hyperthyroidism and ophthalmopathy. RNA transcripts yielded amplified TCR beta CDR3 regions. The TCR CDR3 was amplified in a first-round RT-PCR using the HTBI primer set. TCRdb itself ran the multiplex PCR reads through MiXCR, one entry per CDR3 protein. Here the sample spans around 270,000 distinct CDR3 sequences, approximately 18% being singletons. Specimen: blood. All receptors come from a man over 45 with Graves' ophthalmopathy.

The CDR3 sequence is CAWSPWDSSIRDSGNTIYF. DNA for the CDR3: TGTGCCTGGAGTCCGTGGGACAGCTCTATTAGGGACTCTGGAAACACCATATATTTT. This chain links TRBV30 with TRBJ1-3; 7 nucleotides line up with TRBD1. The germline V gene encodes CDR1 GTSNPN and CDR2 SVGIG (reference sequence). J lost 0 bases, V lost 2 bases, and 16 bases had no gene match. The CDR3 has 19 amino acids.

The sample holds a few counts of this clonotype. J is TRBJ1-2 and V is TRBV5-1; 7 positions agree with TRBD1. The CDR3 contains 13 residues. The J segment lost 4 bases and the V segment lost 5 bases, leaving 5 bases of the junction unmatched. Looked up from germline, CDR1 is SGHRS and CDR2 is YFSETQ. The CDR3 reads CASRGQSGYGYTF. CDR3 nucleotide sequence: TGCGCCAGCAGGGGACAGAGTGGCTATGGCTACACCTTC. The full variable domain, rest sourced from reference TRBV5-1 and TRBJ1-2, is KAGVTQTPRYLIKTRGQQVTLSCSPISGHRSVSWYQQTPGQGLQFLFEYFSETQRNKGNFPGRFSGRQFSNSRSEMNVSTLELGDSALYLCASRGQSGYGYTFGSGTRLTVV.

This rearrangement joins TRBV4-1 to TRBJ2-1; 10 bases line up with TRBD2. This CDR3 spans 17 amino acids. V trimming: 1 base; J trimming: 9 bases; junction bases outside the gene matches: 12. Germline CDR1 MGHRA, CDR2 YSYEKL. CDR3 sequence reads: CASSQGPSTSGRAEQFF. DNA for the CDR3: TGCGCCAGCAGCCAAGGACCTTCGACTAGCGGGCGGGCTGAGCAGTTCTTC.

This clonotype was detected a few times. The chain uses TRBV19 and TRBJ2-7; perhaps TRBD2 as D (5 bases). Germline loops: CDR1 LNHDA, CDR2 SQIVND (reference sequence). Trimming took off 2 bases at V and 4 bases at J, with 18 bases between the two ends. The CDR3 runs to 16 residues. The CDR3 here is CASSITLTGNFYEQYF. The CDR3 nucleotides are TGTGCCAGTAGTATAACCCTTACCGGGAACTTTTACGAGCAGTACTTC.

This clonotype was found a few times. This sequence joins TRBV15 and TRBJ1-1; 7 positions match TRBD1. The V segment lost 0 bases and the J segment 4 bases; nucleotides outside the gene matches: 5. CDR3 length: 15 residues. Germline V lookup: CDR1 LNHNV, CDR2 YYDKDF (reference sequence). The DNA for the CDR3 is TGTGCCACCAGCAGAGAGACAGGGTCCTCCACTGAAGCTTTCTTT. Its protein is CATSRETGSSTEAFF.

This clonotype was seen a few times. The V and J genes are TRBV7-2 and TRBJ2-3; TRBD1 aligns across 7 bases. The CDR3 runs to 15 residues. The J segment lost 0 bases and the V segment lost 5 bases, leaving 5 bases of the junction unmatched. Germline values: CDR1 SGHTA, CDR2 FQGNSA. The CDR3 sequence is CASSGQQGSTDTQYF. CDR3 DNA: TGTGCCAGCAGCGGCCAACAGGGGAGCACAGATACGCAGTATTTT.

The count of this clonotype is one. The gene calls are TRBV11-3 and TRBJ2-1; maybe TRBD2 (5 bases). The germline V gene encodes CDR1 SGHNT and CDR2 YENEEA. The CDR3 contains 13 residues. V gave up 5 bases and J gave up 9 bases, with 14 bases separating them. The CDR3 coding sequence is TGTGCCAGCAGCCCGGACTTCGCCGGTGAGCAGTTCTTC. Protein: CASSPDFAGEQFF.

The chain employs TRBV19 and TRBJ2-5, with TRBD2 matching 8 bases. The V gene's germline CDR1 is LNHDA and CDR2 SQIVND (reference sequence). Losses at the gene ends were 5 bases for V and 3 bases for J; bases not matched to a gene: 14. The CDR3 contains 17 residues. The CDR3 reads CASSRVGTGTRKETQYF. DNA for the CDR3: TGTGCCAGTAGTCGAGTGGGAACCGGGACTAGAAAAGAGACCCAGTACTTC.

With respect to this clonotype: A much larger clonotype is one base distant, so this may be a read error. This sequence joins TRBV11-2 and TRBJ2-4; tentative D call: TRBD1 (6 bases). Germline V lookup: CDR1 SGHAT, CDR2 FQNNGV. The CDR3 consists of 16 residues. CDR3 residues: CASSLLPLQGKNIRYF. The CDR3 DNA reads TGTGCCAGCAGCTTACTGCCTCTACAGGGAAAAAACATTCGGTACTTC.

In this sample, this clonotype turned up many times. The rearrangement links TRBV2 to TRBJ1-2; D remains ambiguous. The CDR3 has 14 residues. Looked up from germline, CDR1 is SNHLY and CDR2 is FYNNEI. V gave up 2 bases and J gave up 2 bases, with 9 bases separating them. DNA for the CDR3: TGTGCCAGCAGTGAACTCTCGGGAAACTATGGCTACACCTTC. Its translation: CASSELSGNYGYTF.

About this clonotype: Mismatch with germline at one junction end may stem from a read error. The chain recombines TRBV5-1 with TRBJ2-7, with a weak D call TRBD1 (6 bases). The CDR3 loop spans 17 amino acids. Germline lookup yields CDR1 SGHRS and CDR2 YFSETQ. The CDR3: CASSLGASSGTRDEQYF. CDR3 nucleotide sequence: TGTGCCAGCAGCTTGGGGGCCTCTTCCGGGACCCGGGACGAGCAGTACTTC.

This clonotype was picked up a small number of times. The J gene is TRBJ1-6, the V gene TRBV2; tentatively, D is TRBD1 (6 bases). This CDR3 region has 15 residues. CDR1 is SNHLY and CDR2 is FYNNEI in the germline V gene. Trimming left V 5 bases short and J 7 bases short, with 15 bases between. The CDR3 nucleotides are TGTGCCAGCAGTCTTTCTAGCCAGGGGAATTCACCCCTCCACTTT. Its protein product is CASSLSSQGNSPLHF.

V gene TRBV6-1 combines with J gene TRBJ2-1, with D uncertain. V lost 7 bases and J 4 bases, leaving 11 bases between the germline ends. The CDR3 has 13 residues. CDR1 is MNHNS, CDR2 SASEGT, per germline. The CDR3 protein is CASTSSEYNEQFF. CDR3 bases: TGTGCCAGCACCTCGAGCGAATACAATGAGCAGTTCTTC.

This clonotype was recorded a few times. The V gene is TRBV2, the J gene TRBJ1-5, with TRBD1 identical over 11 bases. From germline, CDR1 is SNHLY and CDR2 FYNNEI. The CDR3 is 16 amino acids. Trimming removed 6 bases from V and 2 bases from J; junction bases left unmatched: 6. CDR3 sequence (DNA): TGTGCCAGCAGCCGGACAGGGGGCACGGGCAATCAGCCCCAGCATTTT. Protein sequence: CASSRTGGTGNQPQHF.